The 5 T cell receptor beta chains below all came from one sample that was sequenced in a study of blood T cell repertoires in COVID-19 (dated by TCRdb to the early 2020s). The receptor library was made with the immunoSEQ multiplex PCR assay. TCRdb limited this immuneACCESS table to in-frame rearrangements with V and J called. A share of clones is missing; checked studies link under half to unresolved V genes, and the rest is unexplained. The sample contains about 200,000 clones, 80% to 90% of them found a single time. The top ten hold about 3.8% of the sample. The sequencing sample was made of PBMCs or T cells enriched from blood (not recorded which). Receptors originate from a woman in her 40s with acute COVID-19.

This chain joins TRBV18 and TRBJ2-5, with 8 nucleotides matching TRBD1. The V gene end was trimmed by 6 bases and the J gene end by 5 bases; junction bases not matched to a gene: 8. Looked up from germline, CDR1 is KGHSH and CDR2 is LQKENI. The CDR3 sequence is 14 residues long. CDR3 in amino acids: CASSLTGADETQYF. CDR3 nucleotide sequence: TGTGCCAGCTCCTTGACAGGGGCGGATGAGACCCAGTACTTC.

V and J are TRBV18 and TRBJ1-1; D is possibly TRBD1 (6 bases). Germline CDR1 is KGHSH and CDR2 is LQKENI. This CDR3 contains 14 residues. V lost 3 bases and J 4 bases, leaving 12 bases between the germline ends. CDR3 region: CASSPGGQGTEAFF. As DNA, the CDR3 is TGTGCCAGCTCACCTGGGGGCCAGGGCACTGAAGCTTTCTTT.

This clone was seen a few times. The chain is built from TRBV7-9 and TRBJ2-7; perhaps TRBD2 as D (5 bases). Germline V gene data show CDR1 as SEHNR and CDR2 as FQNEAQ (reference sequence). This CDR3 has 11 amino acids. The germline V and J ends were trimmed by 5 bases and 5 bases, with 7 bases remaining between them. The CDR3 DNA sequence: TGTGCCAGCAGCCCCGGGGACGAGCAGTACTTC. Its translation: CASSPGDEQYF.

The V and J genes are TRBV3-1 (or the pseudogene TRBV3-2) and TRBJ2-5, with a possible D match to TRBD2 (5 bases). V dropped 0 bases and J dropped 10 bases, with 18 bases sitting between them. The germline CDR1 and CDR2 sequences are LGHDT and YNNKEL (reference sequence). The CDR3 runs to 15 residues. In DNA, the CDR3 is TGTGCCAGCAGCCAAGATGTCGGCACCCCCGCGGGCCAGTACTTC. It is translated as CASSQDVGTPAGQYF.

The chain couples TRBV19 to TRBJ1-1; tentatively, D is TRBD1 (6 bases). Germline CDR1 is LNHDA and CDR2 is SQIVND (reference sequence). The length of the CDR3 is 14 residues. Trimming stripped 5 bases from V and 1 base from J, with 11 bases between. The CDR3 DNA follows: TGTGCCAGTAGTTTAGGGGGGGGGAACACTGAAGCTTTCTTT. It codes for CASSLGGGNTEAFF.